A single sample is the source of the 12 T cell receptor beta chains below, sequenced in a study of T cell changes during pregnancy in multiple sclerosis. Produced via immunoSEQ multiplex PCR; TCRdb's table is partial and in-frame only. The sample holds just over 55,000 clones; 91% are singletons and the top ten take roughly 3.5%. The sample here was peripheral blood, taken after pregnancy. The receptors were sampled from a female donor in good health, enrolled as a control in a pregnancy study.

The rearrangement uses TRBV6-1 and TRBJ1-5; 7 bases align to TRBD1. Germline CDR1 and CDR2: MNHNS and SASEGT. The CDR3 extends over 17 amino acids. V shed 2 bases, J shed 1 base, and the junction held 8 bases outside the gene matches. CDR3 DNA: TGTGCCAGCAGTGAAAGGAGACAGGGTAGGAGCAATCAGCCCCAGCATTTT. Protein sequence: CASSERRQGRSNQPQHF.

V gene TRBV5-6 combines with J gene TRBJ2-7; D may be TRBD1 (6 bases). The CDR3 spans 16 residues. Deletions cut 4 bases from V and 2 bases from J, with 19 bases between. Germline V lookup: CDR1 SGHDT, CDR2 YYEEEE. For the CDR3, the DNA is TGTGCCAGCAGCGCGGCCTCCGGGACAAAGGCCTACGAGCAGTACTTC. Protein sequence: CASSAASGTKAYEQYF.

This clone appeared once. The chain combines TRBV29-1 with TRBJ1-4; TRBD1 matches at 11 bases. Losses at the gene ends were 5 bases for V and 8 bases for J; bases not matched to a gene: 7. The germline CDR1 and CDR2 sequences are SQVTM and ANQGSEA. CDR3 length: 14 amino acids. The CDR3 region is CSVTSDRGQEKLFF. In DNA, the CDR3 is TGCAGCGTTACTTCGGACAGGGGGCAAGAAAAACTGTTTTTT.

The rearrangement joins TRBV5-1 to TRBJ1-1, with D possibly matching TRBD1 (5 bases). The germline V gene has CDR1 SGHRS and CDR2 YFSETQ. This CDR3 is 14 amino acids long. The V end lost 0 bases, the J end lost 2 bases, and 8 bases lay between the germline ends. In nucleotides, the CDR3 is TGCGCCAGCAGCTTGGAAGGGGATAACACTGAAGCTTTCTTT. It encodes CASSLEGDNTEAFF.

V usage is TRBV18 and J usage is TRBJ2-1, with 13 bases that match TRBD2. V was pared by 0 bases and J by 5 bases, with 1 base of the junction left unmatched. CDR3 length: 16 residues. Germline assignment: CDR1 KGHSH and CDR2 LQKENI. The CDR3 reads CASSPPGLAGNNEQFF. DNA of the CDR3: TGTGCCAGCTCACCACCGGGACTAGCGGGAAACAATGAGCAGTTCTTC.

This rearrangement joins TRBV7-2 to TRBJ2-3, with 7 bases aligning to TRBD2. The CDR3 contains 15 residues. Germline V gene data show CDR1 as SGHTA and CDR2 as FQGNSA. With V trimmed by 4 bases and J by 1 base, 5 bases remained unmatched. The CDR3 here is CASSSSSGGTDTQYF. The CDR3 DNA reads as TGTGCCAGCAGCTCCTCGAGCGGGGGCACAGATACGCAGTATTTT.

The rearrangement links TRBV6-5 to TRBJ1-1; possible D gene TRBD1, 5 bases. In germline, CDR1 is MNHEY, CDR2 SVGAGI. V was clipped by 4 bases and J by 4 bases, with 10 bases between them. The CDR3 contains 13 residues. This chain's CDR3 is CASSFDRFTEAFF. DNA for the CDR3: TGTGCCAGCAGTTTCGACAGATTCACTGAAGCTTTCTTT.

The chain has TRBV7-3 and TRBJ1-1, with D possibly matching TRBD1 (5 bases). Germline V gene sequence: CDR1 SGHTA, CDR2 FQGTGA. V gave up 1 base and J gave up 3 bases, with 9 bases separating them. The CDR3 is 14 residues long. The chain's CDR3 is CASSLNGGDTEAFF. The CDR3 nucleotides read TGTGCCAGCAGCTTAAATGGGGGGGACACTGAAGCTTTCTTT.

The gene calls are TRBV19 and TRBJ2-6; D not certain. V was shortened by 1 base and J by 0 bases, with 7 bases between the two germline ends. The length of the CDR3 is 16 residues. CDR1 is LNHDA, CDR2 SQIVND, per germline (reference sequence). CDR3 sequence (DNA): TGTGCCAGTAGTATAGGTCCCCACTCTGGGGCCAACGTCCTGACTTTC. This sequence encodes CASSIGPHSGANVLTF.

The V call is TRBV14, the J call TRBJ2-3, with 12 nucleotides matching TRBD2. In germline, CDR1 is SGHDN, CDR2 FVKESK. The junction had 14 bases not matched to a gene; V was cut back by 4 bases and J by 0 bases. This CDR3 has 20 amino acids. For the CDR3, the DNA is TGTGCCAGCAGCCCCTCCGGGACTAGCGGGTCGCTTACTAGCACAGATACGCAGTATTTT. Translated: CASSPSGTSGSLTSTDTQYF.

CDR3 nucleotide sequence: TGTGCCAGCAGCTTCCGGGAGAAGGATGAAGCTTTCTTT. Its translation is CASSFREKDEAFF. The genes are TRBV7-2 and TRBJ1-1; D unresolved. V dropped 3 bases and J dropped 7 bases, with 12 bases sitting between them. The CDR3 sequence is 13 residues long. CDR1 SGHTA and CDR2 FQGNSA come from the germline V gene.

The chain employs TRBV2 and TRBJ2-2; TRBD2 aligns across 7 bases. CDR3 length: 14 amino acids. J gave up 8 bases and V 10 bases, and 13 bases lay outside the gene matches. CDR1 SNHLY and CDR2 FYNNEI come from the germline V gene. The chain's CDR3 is CAIHPGGVMGELFF. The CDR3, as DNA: TGTGCCATCCACCCTGGGGGGGTAATGGGGGAGCTGTTTTTT.